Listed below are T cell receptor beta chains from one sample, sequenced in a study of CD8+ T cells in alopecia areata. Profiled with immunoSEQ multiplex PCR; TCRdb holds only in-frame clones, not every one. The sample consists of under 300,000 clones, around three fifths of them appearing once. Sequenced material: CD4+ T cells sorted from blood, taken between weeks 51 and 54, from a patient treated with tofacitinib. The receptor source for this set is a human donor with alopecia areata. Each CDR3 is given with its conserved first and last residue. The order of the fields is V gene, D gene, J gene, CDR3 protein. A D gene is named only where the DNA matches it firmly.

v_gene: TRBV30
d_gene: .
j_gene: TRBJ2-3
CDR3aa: CAWREGGVDTQYF

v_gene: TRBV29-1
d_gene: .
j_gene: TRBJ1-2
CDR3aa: CSVEGDGYTF

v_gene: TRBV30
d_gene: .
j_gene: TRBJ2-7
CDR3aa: CAWSVNRVYEQYF

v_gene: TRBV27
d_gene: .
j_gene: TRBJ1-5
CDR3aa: CASSVLGQPQHF

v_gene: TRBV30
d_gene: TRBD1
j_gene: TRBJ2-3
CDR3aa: CAWSVETGALDTQYF

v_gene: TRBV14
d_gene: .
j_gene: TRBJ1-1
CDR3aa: CASSPGITEAFF

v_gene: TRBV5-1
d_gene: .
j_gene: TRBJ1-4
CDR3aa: CASRWETVSGNEKLFF

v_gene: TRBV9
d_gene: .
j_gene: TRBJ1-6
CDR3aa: CASSPRGLSSYNSPLHF

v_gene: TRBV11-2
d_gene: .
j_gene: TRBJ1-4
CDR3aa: CASSSTQGSYEKLFF

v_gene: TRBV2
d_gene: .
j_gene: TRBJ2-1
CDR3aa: CASFRDLSYNEQFF

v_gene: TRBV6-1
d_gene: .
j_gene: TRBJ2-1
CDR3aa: CASSEQTAYNEQFF

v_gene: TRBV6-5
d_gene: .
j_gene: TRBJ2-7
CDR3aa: CASSYPWTASEQYF

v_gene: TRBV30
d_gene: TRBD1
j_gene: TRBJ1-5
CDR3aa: CAWSEQQGRNQPQHF

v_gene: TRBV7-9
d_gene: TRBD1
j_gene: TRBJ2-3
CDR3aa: CASSIITGGSTDTQYF

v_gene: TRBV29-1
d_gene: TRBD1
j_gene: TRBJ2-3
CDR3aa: CSVGGGYPTDTQYF

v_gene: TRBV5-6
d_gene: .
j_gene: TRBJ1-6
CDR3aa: CASSPTGSPLHF

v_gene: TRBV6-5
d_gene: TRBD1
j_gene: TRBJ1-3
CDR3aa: CASSSGGPGNTIYF

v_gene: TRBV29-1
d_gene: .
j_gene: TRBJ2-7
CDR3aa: CSVGGRNSYEQYF

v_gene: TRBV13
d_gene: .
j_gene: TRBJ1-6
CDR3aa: CASSLARTSPSPLHF

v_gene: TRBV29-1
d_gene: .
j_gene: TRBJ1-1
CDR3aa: CSVEDRGGTEAFF

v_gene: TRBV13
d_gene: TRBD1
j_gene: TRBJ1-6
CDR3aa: CASSAGDRGWDSPLHF

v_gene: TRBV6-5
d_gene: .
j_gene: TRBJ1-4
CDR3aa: CASSSRGIATNEKLFF

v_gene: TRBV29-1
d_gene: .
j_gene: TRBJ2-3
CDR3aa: CSVDSDTQYF

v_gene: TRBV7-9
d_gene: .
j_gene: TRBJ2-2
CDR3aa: CAIRPNTGELFF

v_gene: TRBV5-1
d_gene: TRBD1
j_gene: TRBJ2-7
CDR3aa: CASSLAPGQLYEQYF

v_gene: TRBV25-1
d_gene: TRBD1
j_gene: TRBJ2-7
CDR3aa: CASSPGQGAGEQYF

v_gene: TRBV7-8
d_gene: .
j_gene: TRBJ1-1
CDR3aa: CASSPWGASEAFF

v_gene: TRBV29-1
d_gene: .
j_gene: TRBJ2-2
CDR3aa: CSVNRATGELFF

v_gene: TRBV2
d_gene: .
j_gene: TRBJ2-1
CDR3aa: CASSEVRGANEQFF

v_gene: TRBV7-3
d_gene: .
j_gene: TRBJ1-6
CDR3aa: CASSLTKDSPLHF

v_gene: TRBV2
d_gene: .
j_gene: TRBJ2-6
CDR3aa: CASSARGQQSPSGANVLTF

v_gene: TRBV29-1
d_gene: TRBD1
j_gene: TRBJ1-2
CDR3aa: CSVETGGGYTF

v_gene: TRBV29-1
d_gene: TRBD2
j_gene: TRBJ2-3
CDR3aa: CSAKAGGPDTQYF

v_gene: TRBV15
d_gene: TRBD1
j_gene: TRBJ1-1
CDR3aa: CATSRGQGGPSGRTEAFF

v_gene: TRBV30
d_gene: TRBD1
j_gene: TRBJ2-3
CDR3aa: CAWSVQWGTGRADTQYF

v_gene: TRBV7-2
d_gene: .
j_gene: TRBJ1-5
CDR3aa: CASSLLGFSNQPQHF

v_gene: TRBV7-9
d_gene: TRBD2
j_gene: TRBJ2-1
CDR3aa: CASSARGLEGNEQFF

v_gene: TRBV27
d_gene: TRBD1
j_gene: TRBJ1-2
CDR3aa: CASSWTGGEDGYTF

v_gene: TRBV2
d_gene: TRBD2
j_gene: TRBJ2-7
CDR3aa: CATAGTGGYEQYF

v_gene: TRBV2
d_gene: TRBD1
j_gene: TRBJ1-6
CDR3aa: CASSSGTGRSPLHF

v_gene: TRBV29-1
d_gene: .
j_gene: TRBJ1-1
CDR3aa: CSDSGSTEAFF

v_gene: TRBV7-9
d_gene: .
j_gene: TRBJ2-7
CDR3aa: CASSLTPSTGRVYEQYF

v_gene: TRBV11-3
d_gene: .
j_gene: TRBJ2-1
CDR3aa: CASSSAGEQFF

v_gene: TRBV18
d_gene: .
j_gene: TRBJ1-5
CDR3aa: CASSPSSRDQPQHF

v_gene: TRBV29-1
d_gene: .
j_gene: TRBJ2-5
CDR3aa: CSVESSGETQYF

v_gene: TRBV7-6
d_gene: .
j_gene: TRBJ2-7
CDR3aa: CASSLAGTGSYEQYF

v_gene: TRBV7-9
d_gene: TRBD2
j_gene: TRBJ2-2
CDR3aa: CASSPPGLDHTGELFF

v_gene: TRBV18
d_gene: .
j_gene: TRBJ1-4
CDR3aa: CASSPPRGEKLFF

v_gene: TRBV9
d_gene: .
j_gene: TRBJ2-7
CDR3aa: CASSVGQGVYEQYF